This T cell receptor (beta chain) was identified in a study of T cell responses to AZD1222 COVID-19 vaccine (dated by TCRdb to 2020 to 2022). Context from the whole study: TCR sequencing covered more than 230 trial participants: 200 to 220 given two doses of AZD1222 and 26 given two doses of MenACWY control vaccine. Trial participants were enrolled by age into subgroups of 18-55, 56-69 and 70-plus years, and 148, 28 and 57 TCR-sequenced participants, respectively, were included in these subgroups. Here is what the overall study found, with its caveats: Conclusions about previously exposed vaccinees were limited because only six AZD1222 recipients were SARS-CoV-2 seropositive at baseline. CD4 TCRs associated with the vaccine covered the entire spike protein, and the dominant responses were in regions 160-218 and 743-854. A significant rise in spike-specific TCR breadth and depth was observed after two AZD1222 doses relative to day 0 and relative to MenACWY recipients. Epitopes outside the regions mutated in the B.1.351 and B.1.1.7 variants were reportedly recognized by nearly half of the unique spike-specific TCRs. Because no samples from the day 14 peak response were available, repertoires could be characterized only after the peak T cell response. In the small 56-69-year group, the increase in depth fell short of significance, most likely because of low power. Participants were mostly white British and included more females than males, and it was suggested by the authors that clonal diversity may have been underestimated.

Details on this clone: Its recognized antigen is unknown. Within one base of it there is no much larger clone, and no base qualities were kept.

The V and J ends are trimmed by 10 bases and 4 bases, leaving 20 bases between them. Inclusive of the bounding cysteine and phenylalanine, the CDR3 is 15 residues long. The retained sequence is limited to the CDR3, 45 bases, with the frame set at the first base. CDR1 KGHSH and CDR2 LQKENI were looked up in the germline V gene. The CDR3 regions of human TCRbeta chains were subjected to immunosequencing. Processing in the source paper ran as follows. TCRs in the repertoires were matched against a reference library of SARS-CoV-2-specific TCRs that had been generated with the MIRA antigen-specificity platform. Breadth meant the fraction of unique TCRs that were SARS-CoV-2-associated, whereas depth meant the fraction of total T cells that were SARS-CoV-2-associated. Using the MIRA data, each spike-specific TCR was mapped to the spike region that the TCR reacts to and placed in a CD4 or CD8 class. Log10-transformed breadth and depth values were compared by one-way ANOVA with Sidak's multiple comparisons tests. The immuneACCESS repertoire file appears here via TCRdb, limited to in-frame rearrangements. These files lack a portion of the clones; in checked studies, under half of the deficit traces to unresolved V genes, and the cause of the others is not known. V and J calls and clone size are as listed in that table; D and trimming were resolved from the DNA. Within this sample are approximately 150,000 clones, with about 90% of them counted one time only. The ten largest clones capture 7% to 9% of the sample.

What the time point label conveys for this sample: about 28 days (+/-7) after the second vaccine dose. The sample's treatment or condition label, decoded: meningococcal conjugate vaccine given as trial control. Vaccinee samples were obtained from the UK trials COV001 and COV002, which included a single-blind randomized controlled phase 2/3 trial of AZD1222 (ChAdOx1 nCoV-19) in healthy adults. For TCRbeta chain sequencing, PBMC samples were collected from trial participants at day 0 and at day 28 after the second dose. This specimen consisted of peripheral blood, obtained 28 days after the second dose of the MenACWY control vaccine. The chain couples TRBV18 to TRBJ1-5; tentative D gene TRBD1, with 6 bases matching. This clonotype was sampled from an adult who received the MenACWY meningococcal vaccine as a control. The CDR3 here reads CATTSGQGKNQPQHF. The bases read TGTGCCACCACCTCCGGGCAGGGGAAAAATCAGCCCCAGCATTTT.